This paragraph reports one TCR beta chain. Its antigen remains unknown. The sample comes from a study of PD-1 blockade in classical Hodgkin lymphoma. V was trimmed by 6 bases and J by 0 bases, leaving 11 bases between them. The CDR3 is 14 residues long. From germline, CDR1 is MNHNS and CDR2 SASEGT. Every patient had relapsed following autologous stem cell transplantation, and cohorts differed in brentuximab vedotin exposure. Whole-study results and caveats: Patients were excluded if nivolumab began under 1 year after ASCT (the autologous transplant).

Profiled with immunoSEQ multiplex PCR; TCRdb holds only in-frame clones, not every one. The sample holds 70,000 or so clones, about 93% seen once. This material consisted of peripheral blood mononuclear cells (PBMCs), taken at baseline. This chain joins TRBV6-1 and TRBJ1-1; D not resolved. The sequence derives from a human donor with classical Hodgkin lymphoma. CDR3 nucleotides: TGTGCCAGCAGGGACCTACTAATGAACACTGAAGCTTTCTTT. It encodes CASRDLLMNTEAFF.